The clone carrying this T cell receptor beta chain was seen once. Its cognate antigen is unknown. The protocol was immunoSEQ multiplex PCR, while the TCRdb copy is restricted to in-frame clones and leaves out a portion. Of roughly 20,000 clones listed, about 97% were seen once; the top ten hold under 2.5%. This entry belongs to a study of monozygotic twins with cystic fibrosis. Whole-study results and caveats: The repertoire was suggested to be naive-dominated, clonality median around 0.01.

The CDR3 consists of 14 residues. From germline, CDR1 is SNHLY and CDR2 FYNNEI. V was cut by 2 bases and J by 6 bases, with 10 bases left in between. Material for sequencing was blood. The rearrangement uses TRBV2 and TRBJ2-2, with D unclear. The receptor comes from a woman in her thirties with cystic fibrosis. The CDR3 here is CASSEFEGAGELFF. CDR3 DNA sequence: TGTGCCAGCAGTGAATTCGAAGGCGCCGGGGAGCTGTTTTTT.